This TCR beta chain was obtained from a study of T cells in localized non-small cell lung cancer. Study observations and caveats: Peak T cell clonality was found in uninvolved adjacent lung, exceeding tumor.

CDR3 length equals 15 residues. Germline CDR1 and CDR2: MNHEY and SMNVEV (reference sequence). With 2 bases removed from V and 3 bases from J, the gap between germline ends came to 13 bases. Sequencing was performed with immunoSEQ multiplex PCR; in TCRdb, only in-frame clones are kept and a portion is missing. The table shows some 22,000 clones, with roughly 90% occurring only once. In regard to this clone: The target antigen is unknown.

The TCR comes from a man aged 35-69 years with stage II lung adenocarcinoma. Sequencing was performed on PBMCs, taken before any cancer treatment. The rearrangement links TRBV27 to TRBJ2-5; D call uncertain. This CDR3 reads CASSLGVDTKETQYF. CDR3 sequence (DNA): TGTGCCAGCAGTTTAGGGGTAGACACAAAAGAGACCCAGTACTTC.